This T cell receptor beta chain was identified in a study of Graves' ophthalmopathy and Graves' hyperthyroidism. For the study at large: Peripheral blood was obtained at first diagnosis, ahead of any treatment.

The CDR3 is 17 amino acids. CDR1 and CDR2 from the germline V gene are SNHLY and FYNNEI. Between the trimmed V and J ends, which lost 5 bases and 1 base, there was a span of 18 bases. Study-level results: Both an approximately 69% sensitivity and an approximately 76% specificity characterized the model's predictions of ophthalmopathy progression. The blood repertoire also included most expanded thyroid clonotypes above 0.001 frequency. Classification of ophthalmopathy versus stable hyperthyroidism by a 13-signature model yielded around 90% sensitivity and roughly 81% specificity.

Researchers took RNA transcripts and amplified TCR beta CDR3 regions from them. The first-round RT-PCR employed HTBI primers together with the Qiagen OneStep RT-PCR kit. A multiplex PCR was then performed as the second round. From the multiplex PCR reads, TCRdb called clonotypes with MiXCR, one entry per CDR3 protein. The sample records around 670,000 distinct CDR3 sequences, 40% being singletons. This clonotype was picked up a small number of times. No antigen is known for it. The sequencing sample was made of peripheral blood. The chain recombines TRBV2 with TRBJ1-5; D ambiguous. The receptor's source is an adult man with Graves' ophthalmopathy. The CDR3 coding sequence is TGTGCCAGCAGTTACTTTGTCCCGGCTGGCAGCAATCAGCCCCAGCATTTT. It encodes CASSYFVPAGSNQPQHF.